A selection of T cell receptor beta chains follows, all from one sample in a study of cytomegalovirus exposure and HLA in healthy donors. The assay was immunoSEQ multiplex PCR, and TCRdb's table has in-frame clones only and misses some. The table lists about 160,000 clones, roughly 81% of them singletons. The specimen sequenced was PBMCs. These receptors originate from a man aged 18 to 30 in good health and CMV-seropositive. Both conserved end residues are part of each CDR3. D genes are given only for firm matches. Size tells how often a clone was seen (once, few, many) or the class of an expanded clone, and some rows leave it out.

DNA | CDR3 | size | D | J | V
TGTGCCAGCAGTGACTGGGACAGCACTAACTATGGCTACACCTTC | CASSDWDSTNYGYTF | . | TRBD1 | TRBJ1-2 | TRBV2
TGCAGCGTGGGGGGGGAGAGTGAGCAGTTCTTC | CSVGGESEQFF | . | TRBD2 | TRBJ2-1 | TRBV29-1
TGTGCCAGCAGTTCGGGGAGGGGCGCAAGAAACATTCAGTACTTC | CASSSGRGARNIQYF | . | TRBD2 | TRBJ2-4 | TRBV5-6
TGTGCCAGTAGTATTTCTAGTCCGGCAGAGACCCAGTACTTC | CASSISSPAETQYF | . | . | TRBJ2-5 | TRBV19
TGTGCCAGCAAGGGCGCGAGGACTAGCATCTACGAGCAGTACTTC | CASKGARTSIYEQYF | . | TRBD2 | TRBJ2-7 | TRBV6-5
TGTGCTAGTGGGGTGACAGGATTTGGTTCACCCCTCCACTTT | CASGVTGFGSPLHF | . | . | TRBJ1-6 | TRBV12-5
TGTGCCATCAGTGAGCGGTACGATGAGCAGTTCTTC | CAISERYDEQFF | . | . | TRBJ2-1 | TRBV10-3
TGCGCCAGCAGCCGGGGACTTGGAGAGAACACTGAAGCTTTCTTT | CASSRGLGENTEAFF | few | . | TRBJ1-1 | TRBV5-1
TGTGCCAGCAGCCCGGGACAGGGCGCAGATACGCAGTATTTT | CASSPGQGADTQYF | . | TRBD1 | TRBJ2-3 | TRBV5-6
TGTGCCAGCAGTCAAGGGACATCTAATTCACCCCTCCACTTT | CASSQGTSNSPLHF | . | . | TRBJ1-6 | TRBV2
TGCGCCAGCAGCCAAGAATGGTCGAGGTCGGGTGAGCAGTTCTTC | CASSQEWSRSGEQFF | . | . | TRBJ2-1 | TRBV4-3
TGTGCCAGTAGTTCGTGGACAGGGGGCACTGAAGCTTTCTTT | CASSSWTGGTEAFF | . | TRBD1 | TRBJ1-1 | TRBV19
TGTGCCAGCAGCCGGACAGGGGACACTGAAGCTTTCTTT | CASSRTGDTEAFF | . | TRBD1 | TRBJ1-1 | TRBV7-8
TGTGCCAGCAGAAAAACAGGGGACAGCAATCAGCCCCAGCATTTT | CASRKTGDSNQPQHF | . | TRBD1 | TRBJ1-5 | TRBV6-6
TGTGCCAGCAGCTTGGCCGCAGGAGGGTCCTACAATGAGCAGTTCTTC | CASSLAAGGSYNEQFF | . | . | TRBJ2-1 | TRBV7-2
TGTGCCAGCTCACCACCGAGTGAACAAGAGACCCAGTACTTC | CASSPPSEQETQYF | . | . | TRBJ2-5 | TRBV18
TGTGCCAGCAGCCAAGCCGGACTAGCGGGGGTCTACGATACGCAGTATTTT | CASSQAGLAGVYDTQYF | . | TRBD2 | TRBJ2-3 | TRBV4-2
TGTGCTAGTGGAACAGGGTGGGAGACCCAGTACTTC | CASGTGWETQYF | . | . | TRBJ2-5 | TRBV12-5
TGTGCCAGCAGCTTAGCCCTCGGGGAAAAATCTGGGGCCAACGTCCTGACTTTC | CASSLALGEKSGANVLTF | . | . | TRBJ2-6 | TRBV13
TGTGCCAGCAGCCTGGGGGGGGAGGTTCGGAACACCGGGGAGCTGTTTTTT | CASSLGGEVRNTGELFF | . | TRBD2 | TRBJ2-2 | TRBV9
TGTGCCAGCAGCTTCACCCTTCGGGACTATGGCTACACCTTC | CASSFTLRDYGYTF | once | . | TRBJ1-2 | TRBV7-2
TGCGCCAGCAGCACCTCAACTCCGGGACAGTATGGCTACACCTTC | CASSTSTPGQYGYTF | . | TRBD1 | TRBJ1-2 | TRBV5-1
TGTGCCATCAGTGGAACGGACAGGGTTAAAGCTTTCTTT | CAISGTDRVKAFF | once | TRBD1 | TRBJ1-1 | TRBV10-3
TGTGCCAGCAGTTGGAACAGGGTTGGCTACACCTTC | CASSWNRVGYTF | . | . | TRBJ1-2 | TRBV27
TGTGCCATCAGAGGGGGGACAGGGGGCGAAGATAATGGCTACACCTTC | CAIRGGTGGEDNGYTF | . | TRBD1 | TRBJ1-2 | TRBV10-3
TGTGCCTGGAGTGTAGACAGGGGCGCCGGTATCACCAATTCACCCCTCCACTTT | CAWSVDRGAGITNSPLHF | . | TRBD1 | TRBJ1-6 | TRBV30
TGTGCCAGCAGTGAAGTGCGTCAGGCCTACGAGCAGTACTTC | CASSEVRQAYEQYF | . | . | TRBJ2-7 | TRBV6-1
TGTGCCAGCAGACAAGGGACGGACCCCTCGGGGGCTGAAGCTTTCTTT | CASRQGTDPSGAEAFF | . | . | TRBJ1-1 | TRBV27
TGTGCCAGCAGCGTAGTCTTCGGGGGGCAGGGCACTGAAGCTTTCTTT | CASSVVFGGQGTEAFF | once | . | TRBJ1-1 | TRBV9